The clone carrying this T cell receptor (beta chain) came up many times. The antigen remains unidentified. The source of the sample is a study of Graves' ophthalmopathy and Graves' hyperthyroidism. Amplification of the TCR beta CDR3 regions used RNA transcripts (as template). Second-round multiplex PCR followed a first-round RT-PCR using HTBI primers. From the multiplex PCR reads, TCRdb called clonotypes with MiXCR, one entry per CDR3 protein. The sample consists of around 470,000 distinct CDR3 sequences, around 14% of them appearing once. Study observations and caveats: A model of 13 signatures distinguished ophthalmopathy from stable hyperthyroidism at approximately 89% sensitivity and 65% to 84% specificity.

The CDR3 is made up of 14 amino acids. V was cut by 6 bases and J by 0 bases, with 12 bases left in between. The sequenced sample was blood. This clonotype was sampled from a woman aged 30 to 39 with Graves' ophthalmopathy. J is TRBJ2-7 and V is TRBV12-3 or TRBV12-4, with TRBD1 as a possible D gene (7 bases). CDR3 sequence: CASRGGTVSYEQYF. DNA for the CDR3: TGTGCCAGCAGAGGCGGGACAGTCTCCTACGAGCAGTACTTC.